This T cell receptor beta chain comes out of a study of cytomegalovirus exposure and HLA in healthy donors. About the research overall: In terms of ancestry, the Caucasian-associated cluster contained about 80% of the roughly 400 genotyped donors. General study results and limits: It was likely that a cluster of highly shared sequence variants was a sequencing artifact. A prior analysis recorded that most TCR beta V segments were productive about 90% or about 30% of the time.

It was with 60 Vbeta and 13 Jbeta primers that the PCR ran. Repertoires were generated with immunoSEQ multiplex PCR, while TCRdb's copy carries only in-frame clones and drops some. The repertoire has around 170,000 clones, roughly 80% of them found once; the top ten carry 3.5% to 4%. This clone was counted only a few times. Antigen specificity is unknown. At sampling all donors were nominally healthy, likely with unrecorded immune exposures. Germline values: CDR1 GTSNPN, CDR2 SVGIG (reference sequence). V lost 0 bases to trimming and J lost 0 bases, with 9 bases between them. The CDR3 totals 15 residues.

Sequences were obtained from PBMCs. This sequence joins TRBV30 and TRBJ1-5; D call uncertain. The receptor was isolated from a man aged 50-59 years in good health and CMV-seronegative. CDR3 in amino acids: CAWSVRGSSNQPQHF. The DNA of the CDR3 is TGTGCCTGGAGTGTTAGAGGGTCTAGCAATCAGCCCCAGCATTTT. Full variable domain (rest looked up from reference TRBV30 and TRBJ1-5): SQTIHQWPATLVQPVGSPLSLECTVEGTSNPNLYWYRQAAGRGLQLLFYSVGIGQISSEVPQNLSASRPQDRQFILSSKKLLLSDSGFYLCAWSVRGSSNQPQHFGDGTRLSIL.